A selection of T cell receptor beta chains follows, all from one sample in a study of T cell repertoires in cytomegalovirus infection. TCRdb processed the reads anew with MiXCR; each CDR3 protein has one entry. The sample contains a few hundred thousand distinct CDR3 sequences, 9.5% of which appear only once. Material: PBMCs. The receptors were gathered from a human donor in good health (CMV status not recorded). Some clones in this sample may be carry-over from other donors' samples. Each CDR3 is given with its conserved first and last residue. The order of the fields is clone size, J gene, D gene, V gene, CDR3 DNA, CDR3 protein. A D gene is named only where the DNA matches it firmly. The size field is filled for only some rows; it gives once, few, many or a size class.

clone size: few; J gene: TRBJ2-1; D gene: -; V gene: TRBV28; CDR3 DNA: TGTGCCAGCCGCGGGGACCCGCACAATGAGCAGTTCTTC; CDR3 protein: CASRGDPHNEQFF
clone size: -; J gene: TRBJ2-1; D gene: TRBD1; V gene: TRBV24-1; CDR3 DNA: TGTGCCACCAGTGAGGACAGGGGGCACAATGAGCAGTTCTTC; CDR3 protein: CATSEDRGHNEQFF
clone size: -; J gene: TRBJ2-1; D gene: TRBD2; V gene: TRBV12-3/TRBV12-4; CDR3 DNA: TGTGCCAGCAGTTTTGACGGGAGGGCCAACAATGAGCAGTTCTTC; CDR3 protein: CASSFDGRANNEQFF
clone size: many; J gene: TRBJ2-1; D gene: -; V gene: TRBV6-6; CDR3 DNA: TGTGCCAGCAGTCCTCGACTGAGCTCCTACAATGAGCAGTTCTTC; CDR3 protein: CASSPRLSSYNEQFF
clone size: few; J gene: TRBJ2-2; D gene: -; V gene: TRBV5-4; CDR3 DNA: TGTGCCAGCAGCCAAGAGACCGGGACCACCGGGGAGCTGTTTTTT; CDR3 protein: CASSQETGTTGELFF
clone size: few; J gene: TRBJ2-2; D gene: -; V gene: TRBV7-2; CDR3 DNA: TGTGCCAGCAGCTTATTGGGGGCGACCGGGGAGCTGTTTTTT; CDR3 protein: CASSLLGATGELFF
clone size: -; J gene: TRBJ2-5; D gene: -; V gene: TRBV30; CDR3 DNA: TGTGCCTGGAGTCCCCGAGGGGAGACCCAGTACTTC; CDR3 protein: CAWSPRGETQYF
clone size: many; J gene: TRBJ2-1; D gene: -; V gene: TRBV7-2; CDR3 DNA: TGTGCCAGCAGCTTAGAGGGGCGTACTGAGCAGTTCTTC; CDR3 protein: CASSLEGRTEQFF
clone size: many; J gene: TRBJ2-5; D gene: TRBD2; V gene: TRBV6-2/TRBV6-3; CDR3 DNA: TGTGCCAGCAGTTTACTAGCGGAGGTACAAGAGACCCAGTACTTC; CDR3 protein: CASSLLAEVQETQYF
clone size: few; J gene: TRBJ2-7; D gene: -; V gene: TRBV11-2; CDR3 DNA: TGTGCCAGCAGCTTCTTGGGGGGCGACAGCTACGAGCAGTACTTC; CDR3 protein: CASSFLGGDSYEQYF
clone size: -; J gene: TRBJ1-1; D gene: TRBD1; V gene: TRBV28; CDR3 DNA: TGTGCCAGCAGTCCTGGCGGGACAGGGGGTCTAACTGAAGCTTTCTTT; CDR3 protein: CASSPGGTGGLTEAFF
clone size: -; J gene: TRBJ2-1; D gene: -; V gene: TRBV19; CDR3 DNA: TGTGCCAGTAGTCAATCGCCGTCCAATGAGCAGTTCTTC; CDR3 protein: CASSQSPSNEQFF
clone size: -; J gene: TRBJ1-4; D gene: -; V gene: TRBV12-3/TRBV12-4; CDR3 DNA: TGTGCCAGCAGTTTATTCGGGACTGCCTCTTTT; CDR3 protein: CASSLFGTASF
clone size: -; J gene: TRBJ2-5; D gene: -; V gene: TRBV20-1; CDR3 DNA: TGCAGTGCTAGAGATGGGGCCCAGTACTTC; CDR3 protein: CSARDGAQYF
clone size: many; J gene: TRBJ2-1; D gene: -; V gene: TRBV12-3/TRBV12-4; CDR3 DNA: TGTGCCAGCAGTTGGACAGAAGTTTACAATGAGCAGTTCTTC; CDR3 protein: CASSWTEVYNEQFF
clone size: few; J gene: TRBJ1-2; D gene: -; V gene: TRBV20-1; CDR3 DNA: TGCAGTGCCCAATGGAGTGGGGCGGCTGGCCTCTATGGCTACACCTTC; CDR3 protein: CSAQWSGAAGLYGYTF